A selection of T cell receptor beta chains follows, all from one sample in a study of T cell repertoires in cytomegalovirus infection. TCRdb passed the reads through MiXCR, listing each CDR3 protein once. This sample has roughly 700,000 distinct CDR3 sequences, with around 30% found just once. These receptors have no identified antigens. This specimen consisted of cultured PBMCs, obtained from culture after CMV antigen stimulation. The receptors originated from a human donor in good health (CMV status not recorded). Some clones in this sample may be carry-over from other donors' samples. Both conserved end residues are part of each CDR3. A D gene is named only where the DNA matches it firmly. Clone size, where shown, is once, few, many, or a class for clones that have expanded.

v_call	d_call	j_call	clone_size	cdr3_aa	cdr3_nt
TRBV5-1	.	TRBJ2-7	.	CASSGGQTASYEQYF	TGCGCCAGCAGCGGTGGACAGACAGCCTCCTACGAGCAGTACTTC
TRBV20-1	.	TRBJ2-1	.	CSARDLRGTINEQFF	TGCAGTGCTAGAGATCTGAGGGGAACCATAAATGAGCAGTTCTTC
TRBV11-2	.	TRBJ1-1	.	CASSFYPGQKNTEAFF	TGTGCCAGCAGCTTCTACCCCGGCCAGAAGAACACTGAAGCTTTCTTT
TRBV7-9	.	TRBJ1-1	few	CASSLSGTARNTEAFF	TGTGCCAGCAGCTTATCGGGGACGGCTAGGAACACTGAAGCTTTCTTT
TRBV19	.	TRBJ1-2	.	CASSISGEYGYTF	TGTGCCAGTAGTATCTCGGGGGAGTATGGCTACACCTTC
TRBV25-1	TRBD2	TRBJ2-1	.	CASSESAGDYNEQFF	TGTGCCAGCAGTGAATCGGCGGGAGACTACAATGAGCAGTTCTTC
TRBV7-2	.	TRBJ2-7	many	CASSHPGAPGYYEQYF	TGTGCCAGCAGCCACCCGGGGGCGCCTGGTTATTACGAGCAGTACTTC
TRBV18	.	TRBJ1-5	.	CASSPPAGRISNQPQHF	TGTGCCAGCTCACCACCGGCTGGGCGGATTAGCAATCAGCCCCAGCATTTT
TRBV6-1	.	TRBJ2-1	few	CASNSGTAPNEQFF	TGTGCCAGCAATTCCGGGACTGCCCCCAATGAGCAGTTCTTC
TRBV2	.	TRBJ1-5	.	CASRVTGSSYSNQPQHF	TGTGCCAGCAGAGTGACAGGCAGTAGCTATAGCAATCAGCCCCAGCATTTT
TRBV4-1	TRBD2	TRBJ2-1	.	CASRRSGRFEQFF	TGCGCCAGCAGAAGGAGCGGGAGATTTGAGCAGTTCTTC
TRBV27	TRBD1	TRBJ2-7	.	CASSHRGHEQYF	TGTGCCAGCAGTCACAGGGGGCACGAGCAGTACTTC
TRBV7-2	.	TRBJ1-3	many	CASSLLPTSSGNTIYF	TGTGCCAGCAGCTTACTACCCACGAGCTCTGGAAACACCATATATTTT
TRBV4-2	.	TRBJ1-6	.	CASSQGRQETNSPLHF	TGTGCCAGCAGCCAAGGGCGGCAGGAGACGAATTCACCCCTCCACTTT
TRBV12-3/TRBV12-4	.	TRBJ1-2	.	CATSPGGLGYTF	TGTGCCACCTCCCCAGGAGGGCTTGGCTACACCTTC
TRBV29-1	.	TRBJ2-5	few	CSVVRIQETQYF	TGCAGCGTTGTCCGGATACAAGAGACCCAGTACTTC
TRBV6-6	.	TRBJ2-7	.	CASTLSPQHEYYEQYF	TGTGCCAGCACCCTAAGTCCCCAGCACGAATATTACGAGCAGTACTTC
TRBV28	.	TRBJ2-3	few	CASRLNHAQLSTDTQYF	TGTGCCAGCAGATTAAACCACGCTCAGTTGTCCACAGATACGCAGTATTTT
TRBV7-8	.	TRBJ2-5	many	CASGSRDLTRETQYF	TGTGCCAGCGGGTCCCGGGACCTCACCAGGGAGACCCAGTACTTC
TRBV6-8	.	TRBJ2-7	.	CASSTPGTLSYEQYF	TGTGCCAGCAGTACACCCGGGACACTTTCCTACGAGCAGTACTTC
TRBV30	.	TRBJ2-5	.	CAWTSLYSETQYF	TGTGCCTGGACCTCCTTGTATTCGGAGACCCAGTACTTC
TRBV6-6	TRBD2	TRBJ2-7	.	CASSYSLPRERQGEQYF	TGTGCCAGCAGTTACTCCCTCCCGCGGGAGCGACAAGGGGAGCAGTACTTC
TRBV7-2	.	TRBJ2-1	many	CASSLDKGSYNEQFF	TGTGCCAGCAGCTTAGATAAGGGAAGCTACAATGAGCAGTTCTTC
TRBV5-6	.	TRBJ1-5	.	CASSSIRDSNQPQHF	TGTGCCAGCAGCTCTATCAGAGATAGCAATCAGCCCCAGCATTTT
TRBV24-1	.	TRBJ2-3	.	CATSDGLQRSSTDTQYF	TGTGCCACCAGTGACGGGCTCCAACGCTCTAGCACAGATACGCAGTATTTT
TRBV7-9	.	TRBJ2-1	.	CASSLELGEQFF	TGTGCCAGCAGCTTAGAGTTGGGTGAGCAGTTCTTC
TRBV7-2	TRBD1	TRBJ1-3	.	CASSLSAAGTGRRKNTIYF	TGTGCCAGCAGCTTATCGGCCGCCGGGACAGGCAGGAGGAAAAACACCATATATTTT
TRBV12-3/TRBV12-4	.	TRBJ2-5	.	CASSLKNRKTQYF	TGTGCCAGCAGTTTAAAGAATCGGAAGACCCAGTACTTC
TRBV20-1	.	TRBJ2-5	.	CSARDLTETQYF	TGCAGTGCTAGAGATCTTACGGAGACCCAGTACTTC
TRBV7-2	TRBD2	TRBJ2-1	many	CASSPGLAGDNEQFF	TGTGCCAGCAGCCCAGGACTAGCGGGGGACAATGAGCAGTTCTTC
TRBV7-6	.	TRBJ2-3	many	CASILTASSTDTQYF	TGTGCCAGCATATTAACTGCCTCTAGCACAGATACGCAGTATTTT
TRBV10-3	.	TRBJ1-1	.	CAISELPLGVGTEAFF	TGTGCCATCAGTGAGCTCCCGTTAGGGGTCGGCACTGAAGCTTTCTTT
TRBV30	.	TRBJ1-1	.	CAWSMGPGTEAFF	TGTGCCTGGAGTATGGGGCCGGGGACTGAAGCTTTCTTT
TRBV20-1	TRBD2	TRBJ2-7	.	CSGASGGDYEQYF	TGCAGTGGGGCTAGCGGGGGGGACTACGAGCAGTACTTC
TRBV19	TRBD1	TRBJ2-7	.	CASSMRDRGGEQYF	TGTGCCAGTAGTATGAGGGACAGGGGAGGAGAGCAGTACTTC
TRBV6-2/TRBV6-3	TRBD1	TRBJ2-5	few	CASSLRGDRGSETQYF	TGTGCCAGCAGTCTCCGAGGGGACAGGGGATCCGAGACCCAGTACTTC
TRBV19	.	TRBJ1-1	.	CASNIWGSLTEAFF	TGTGCCAGTAACATATGGGGCAGCCTCACTGAAGCTTTCTTT
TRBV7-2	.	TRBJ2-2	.	CASNLAWAGELFF	TGTGCCAGCAACCTAGCGTGGGCCGGGGAGCTGTTTTTT
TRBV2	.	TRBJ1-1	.	CASSLRIEGTEAFF	TGTGCCAGCAGCCTTAGAATCGAGGGAACTGAAGCTTTCTTT
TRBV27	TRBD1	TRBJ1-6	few	CASSSQGQGYSPLHF	TGTGCCAGCAGTTCCCAGGGACAGGGTTATTCACCCCTCCACTTT
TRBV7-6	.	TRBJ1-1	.	CASIPVDYPSLNTEAFF	TGTGCCAGCATCCCAGTAGATTACCCATCGTTGAACACTGAAGCTTTCTTT
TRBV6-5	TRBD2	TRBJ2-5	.	CASSSGLAGERNQETQYF	TGTGCCAGCAGTTCGGGACTAGCGGGGGAGCGTAACCAAGAGACCCAGTACTTC
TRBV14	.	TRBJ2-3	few	CASSQVTSKDTQYF	TGTGCCAGCAGCCAAGTCACCTCCAAAGATACGCAGTATTTT